The 12 T cell receptor beta chains presented below share a single source sample, sequenced in a study of blood T cell repertoires in COVID-19. This table comes from immunoSEQ multiplex PCR, and its TCRdb copy is limited to in-frame clones, with some not included. This sample yields a few hundred thousand clones, of which more than 85% are seen a single time; almost 3% belongs to the top ten. Sequenced material: PBMCs or T cells enriched from blood (not recorded which). Receptors originate from a woman aged 30 to 39 who had recovered from COVID-19.

This clone has more than one count but fewer than ten. The rearrangement uses TRBV19 and TRBJ2-7; TRBD1 matches at 9 bases. The CDR3 contains 14 residues. CDR1 and CDR2 (germline): LNHDA, SQIVND (reference sequence). With V trimmed by 8 bases and J by 5 bases, 10 bases remained unmatched. The CDR3 is CASEPGQGFHEQYF. The CDR3 DNA reads TGTGCCAGTGAACCGGGACAGGGATTCCACGAGCAGTACTTC.

In DNA form, the CDR3 reads TGCGCCAGCACCCGACAGGGGGAGGGAAACACCATATATTTT. It yields the protein CASTRQGEGNTIYF. This chain uses TRBV10-1 with TRBJ1-3; 9 nucleotides match TRBD1. V gave up 7 bases and J gave up 4 bases; unmatched junction bases: 5. CDR3 length: 14 amino acids. Germline-derived CDR1 and CDR2 are WNHNN and SYGVQD (reference sequence).

The rearrangement links TRBV14 to TRBJ2-1; tentative D call: TRBD2 (6 bases). Trimming shortened V by 0 bases and J by 9 bases, and 15 bases separated the two germline ends. Germline V gene lookup returns CDR1 SGHDN and CDR2 FVKESK. CDR3 length: 15 amino acids. The CDR3 sequence is CASSQDRLDLSEQFF. The CDR3 DNA reads as TGTGCCAGCAGCCAAGATCGACTAGACCTGAGTGAGCAGTTCTTC.

This clone was picked up a small number of times. The chain carries TRBV12-5 and TRBJ1-2, with 9 bases fitting TRBD1. V lost 0 bases and J lost 8; bases outside the gene matches: 7. CDR3 size: 15 residues. Germline CDR1 and CDR2: LGHNT and FRNRAP. CDR3 nucleotide sequence: TGTGCTAGTGGTTTGGTATGGGGACAGGGCCTCGGCTACACCTTC. It encodes CASGLVWGQGLGYTF.

In this sample, this clone turned up a few times. The J gene is TRBJ1-2, the V gene TRBV21-1; TRBD1 reflects the table's D call only, with no check against the DNA. TRBV21-1 is termed a pseudogene. The CDR3 runs 15 residues. CDR3 sequence: CASSKRQKTNYGYTF. Written as DNA, the CDR3 is TGTGCCAGCAGCAAAAGACAAAAAACTAACTATGGCTACACCTTC.

This clone has only one observation. Other DNA sequences from this sample encode an identical CDR3 as well. This chain links TRBV24-1 with TRBJ2-5; a weak D match, TRBD2 (5 bases). Trimming removed 3 bases at V and 2 bases at J, with 12 bases between. Germline loops: CDR1 KGHDR, CDR2 SFDVKD. This CDR3 comprises 15 residues. The CDR3 DNA follows: TGTGCCACCAGTGATCCTCGGACGGGGCAAGAGACCCAGTACTTC. Amino acids: CATSDPRTGQETQYF.

The V and J genes are TRBV2 and TRBJ1-6; 7 nucleotides match TRBD1. The CDR3 runs 14 residues. Germline loops: CDR1 SNHLY, CDR2 FYNNEI. With 6 bases clipped from V and 2 bases from J, the junction kept 1 base outside the gene matches. The chain's CDR3 is CASRGTAYNSPLHF. CDR3 nucleotides: TGTGCCAGCAGAGGGACAGCCTATAATTCACCCCTCCACTTT.

The chain has TRBV20-1 and TRBJ2-7, with TRBD2 as a possible D gene (6 bases). Trimming took off 3 bases at V and 1 base at J, with 7 bases between the two ends. This CDR3 contains 12 residues. Germline CDR1 DFQATT, CDR2 SNEGSKA (reference sequence). The DNA for the CDR3 is TGCAGTGCTAGTCGGGAGTCCTACGAGCAGTACTTC. Translation: CSASRESYEQYF.

The V gene is TRBV14, the J gene TRBJ1-6; D unclear. This CDR3 has 14 residues. Germline V CDR1 and CDR2: SGHDN, FVKESK. Trimming took 1 base from V and 9 from J, leaving 10 bases between them. CDR3 bases: TGTGCCAGCAGCCAAGCGTGGGCGGGTTCACCCCTCCACTTT. Translation gives CASSQAWAGSPLHF.

This chain links TRBV7-9 with TRBJ2-6, with 9 bases lining up with TRBD1. In germline, CDR1 is SEHNR, CDR2 FQNEAQ (reference sequence). V shed 5 bases, J shed 4 bases, and the junction held 9 bases outside the gene matches. CDR3 size: 17 residues. CDR3 sequence (DNA): TGTGCCAGCAGCACGACAGGGGGTTTGGAAGGGGCCAACGTCCTGACTTTC. This sequence encodes CASSTTGGLEGANVLTF.

The V and J genes are TRBV2 and TRBJ2-7, with D perhaps TRBD2 (5 bases). The CDR3 totals 13 residues. Trimming removed 3 bases from V and 1 base from J, with 7 bases in between. Germline V CDR1 and CDR2: SNHLY, FYNNEI. The CDR3 sequence is CASSDTRSYEQYF. As DNA, the CDR3 is TGTGCCAGCAGTGATACTAGATCCTACGAGCAGTACTTC.

The V gene is TRBV7-2, the J gene TRBJ2-1; 8 bases agree with TRBD2. CDR1 is SGHTA, CDR2 FQGNSA, per germline. The CDR3 has 15 residues. After removal of 5 bases from V and 12 bases from J, the junction contained 15 bases not matched to a gene. The CDR3 here is CASSPESTVAGGQFF. The CDR3, as DNA: TGTGCCAGCAGCCCAGAATCGACTGTGGCGGGGGGGCAGTTCTTC. Variable domain in full (rest from reference TRBV7-2 and TRBJ2-1): GAGVSQSPSNKVTEKGKDVELRCDPISGHTALYWYRQSLGQGLEFLIYFQGNSAPDKSGLPSDRFSAERTGGSVSTLTIQRTQQEDSAVYLCASSPESTVAGGQFFGPGTRLTVL.